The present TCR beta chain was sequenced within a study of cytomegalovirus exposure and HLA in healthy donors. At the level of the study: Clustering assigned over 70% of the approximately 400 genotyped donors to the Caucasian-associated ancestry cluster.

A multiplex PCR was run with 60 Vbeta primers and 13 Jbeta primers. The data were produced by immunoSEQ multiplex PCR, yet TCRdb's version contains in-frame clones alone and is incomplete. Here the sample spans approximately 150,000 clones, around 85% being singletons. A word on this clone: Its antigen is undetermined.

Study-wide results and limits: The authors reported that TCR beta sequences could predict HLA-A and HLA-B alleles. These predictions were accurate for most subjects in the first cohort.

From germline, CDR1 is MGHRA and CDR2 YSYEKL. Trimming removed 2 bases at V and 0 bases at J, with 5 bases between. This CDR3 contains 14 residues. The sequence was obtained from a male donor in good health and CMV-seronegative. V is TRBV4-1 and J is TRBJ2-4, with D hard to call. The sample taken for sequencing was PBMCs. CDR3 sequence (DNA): TGCGCCAGCAGCCAACCTCTAGCCAAAAACATTCAGTACTTC. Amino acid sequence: CASSQPLAKNIQYF.